This entry lists 20 T cell receptor beta chains sequenced from one sample in a study of blood T cell repertoires in COVID-19. Sequencing was performed with immunoSEQ multiplex PCR; in TCRdb, only in-frame clones are kept and a portion is missing. The sample contains 410,000 or so clones, about 88% of which appear only once. Sequencing was done on a sample of peripheral blood. These receptors were taken from a woman aged 40 to 50 with COVID-19, enrolled during active disease.

The chain uses TRBV28 and TRBJ1-2; 8 positions agree with TRBD1. CDR3 length: 15 residues. J was trimmed by 2 bases and V by 5 bases; bases with no gene match: 7. The germline V gene has CDR1 MDHEN and CDR2 SYDVKM. CDR3 protein: CASSPPGQENYGYTF. The CDR3 DNA is TGTGCCAGCAGTCCTCCGGGACAGGAAAACTATGGCTACACCTTC.

The V gene is TRBV5-1, the J gene TRBJ2-7; TRBD2 might be the D (6 bases). The CDR3 has 15 residues. Trimming removed 0 bases from V and 3 bases from J, with 13 bases in between. The V gene's germline CDR1 is SGHRS and CDR2 YFSETQ. Here the CDR3 reads CASSLGGTDLYEQYF. The CDR3 DNA is TGCGCCAGCAGCTTGGGCGGGACGGACCTCTACGAGCAGTACTTC.

This clone was counted a single time. The chain is built from TRBV4-1 and TRBJ2-5, with TRBD2 identical over 11 bases. J was trimmed by 4 bases and V by 1 base; bases with no gene match: 5. The CDR3 loop spans 16 amino acids. Germline lookup yields CDR1 MGHRA and CDR2 YSYEKL. Written as DNA, the CDR3 is TGCGCCAGCAGCCAAGTTAGCGGGGGGGCCGGAGAGACCCAGTACTTC. Translation: CASSQVSGGAGETQYF.

The chain employs TRBV7-9 and TRBJ2-3; a possible D gene is TRBD1 (6 bases). This CDR3 spans 14 amino acids. The V gene's germline CDR1 is SEHNR and CDR2 FQNEAQ (reference sequence). Trimming took 3 bases from V and 4 from J, leaving 11 bases between them. The CDR3 loop is CASSFGGAADTQYF. As DNA, the CDR3 is TGTGCCAGCAGCTTTGGGGGCGCGGCAGATACGCAGTATTTT.

This chain joins TRBV7-3 and TRBJ1-6, with a possible D match to TRBD1 (5 bases). Germline CDR1 SGHTA, CDR2 FQGTGA. V lost 5 bases to trimming and J lost 0 bases, with 14 bases between them. The CDR3 loop spans 17 amino acids. For the CDR3, the DNA is TGTGCCAGCAGCGCGGGGGGAGGGGACTCCTATAATTCACCCCTCCACTTT. This translates into CASSAGGGDSYNSPLHF.

This chain joins TRBV2 and TRBJ2-1; 10 positions agree with TRBD2. The germline gives CDR1 SNHLY, CDR2 FYNNEI. Trimming removed 7 bases from V and 6 bases from J; junction bases left unmatched: 12. The CDR3 length is 16 residues. CDR3 coding DNA: TGTGCCAGCACCGCCCTGACTAGCGGGTACACCAATGAGCAGTTCTTC. Its translation: CASTALTSGYTNEQFF. Drawing the rest from reference TRBV2 and TRBJ2-1, the complete variable domain is EPEVTQTPSHQVTQMGQEVILRCVPISNHLYFYWYRQILGQKVEFLVSFYNNEISEKSEIFDDQFSVERPDGSNFTLKIRSTKLEDSAMYFCASTALTSGYTNEQFFGPGTRLTVL.

The genes are TRBV19 and TRBJ2-1, with D possibly matching TRBD2 (7 bases). Trimming stripped 7 bases from V and 9 bases from J, with 22 bases between. The CDR3 has 15 amino acids. From germline, CDR1 is LNHDA and CDR2 SQIVND (reference sequence). In DNA form, the CDR3 reads TGTGCCAGTACCACTAATGGGGGGGCGACGGTTGAGCAGTTCTTC. Amino acid sequence: CASTTNGGATVEQFF. Supplemented by reference TRBV19 and TRBJ2-1, the full variable domain reads DGGITQSPKYLFRKEGQNVTLSCEQNLNHDAMYWYRQDPGQGLRLIYYSQIVNDFQKGDIAEGYSVSREKKESFPLTVTSAQKNPTAFYLCASTTNGGATVEQFFGPGTRLTVL.

CDR3 sequence reads: CASSQDSYEQYF. In DNA, the CDR3 is TGTGCCAGCAGCCAGGACAGCTACGAGCAGTACTTC. The J gene is TRBJ2-7, the V gene TRBV9; possibly TRBD1 for D (6 bases). The CDR3 consists of 12 residues. The germline gives CDR1 SGDLS, CDR2 YYNGEE. V gave up 4 bases and J gave up 3 bases, with 8 bases separating them.

J is TRBJ1-5 and V is TRBV5-8; TRBD1 aligns across 9 bases. V dropped 4 bases and J dropped 5; count of bases not matched to a gene: 4. This CDR3 has 14 residues. Germline-derived CDR1 and CDR2 are SGHTS and YDEGEE. CDR3 bases: TGTGCCAGCAGCGTGGACAGGGGCCATCAGCCCCAGCATTTT. It encodes CASSVDRGHQPQHF.

This rearrangement joins TRBV2 to TRBJ1-2; possible D gene TRBD1, 5 bases. CDR3 size: 14 residues. V was clipped by 3 bases and J by 4 bases, with 12 bases between them. CDR1 and CDR2 (germline): SNHLY, FYNNEI. The CDR3 protein is CASSDRGDLYGYTF. The CDR3 bases are TGTGCCAGCAGTGATAGGGGTGACCTCTATGGCTACACCTTC.

The chain carries TRBV7-9 and TRBJ2-2; D gene unclear. Germline V lookup: CDR1 SEHNR, CDR2 FQNEAQ (reference sequence). The ends were cut back, 4 bases at V and 0 bases at J, with 6 bases in the middle. The CDR3 consists of 14 residues. CDR3 nucleotides: TGTGCCAGCAGCTATTTAACGAACACCGGGGAGCTGTTTTTT. Protein: CASSYLTNTGELFF.

The V call is TRBV5-4, the J call TRBJ2-7, with a tentative D call TRBD2 (5 bases). The CDR3 runs 14 residues. Trimming removed 0 bases at V and 4 bases at J, with 11 bases between. Looked up from germline, CDR1 is SGHNT and CDR2 is YYREEE (reference sequence). The CDR3 spells CASSLVSGSYEQYF. DNA of the CDR3: TGTGCCAGCAGCTTGGTTTCTGGGAGTTACGAGCAGTACTTC.

The genes are TRBV30 and TRBJ1-2, with TRBD1 as a possible D gene (6 bases). The V end was cut by 1 base, the J end by 0 bases, with 12 bases between. This CDR3 is 15 amino acids long. The germline CDR1 and CDR2 sequences are GTSNPN and SVGIG (reference sequence). CDR3: CAWSGTGSPNYGYTF. CDR3 DNA sequence: TGTGCCTGGAGTGGTACAGGGAGTCCTAACTATGGCTACACCTTC. Supplemented by reference TRBV30 and TRBJ1-2, the full variable domain reads SQTIHQWPATLVQPVGSPLSLECTVEGTSNPNLYWYRQAAGRGLQLLFYSVGIGQISSEVPQNLSASRPQDRQFILSSKKLLLSDSGFYLCAWSGTGSPNYGYTFGSGTRLTVV.

The chain employs TRBV6-6 and TRBJ1-6; D may be TRBD1 (6 bases). The CDR3 has 15 amino acids. Germline V gene sequence: CDR1 MNHNY, CDR2 SVGAGI (reference sequence). Trimming shortened V by 5 bases and J by 3 bases, and 11 bases separated the two germline ends. CDR3 sequence (DNA): TGTGCCAGCAGTAACTTGACAGGCTATAATTCACCCCTCCACTTT. Amino acids: CASSNLTGYNSPLHF.

This clone was detected only once. The chain recombines TRBV5-1 with TRBJ2-7, with 9 bases fitting TRBD1. The CDR3 sequence is 15 residues long. Germline V gene sequence: CDR1 SGHRS, CDR2 YFSETQ. V gave up 0 bases and J gave up 6 bases; unmatched junction bases: 7. The CDR3 region is CASSLGGGTGSEQYF. CDR3 DNA sequence: TGCGCCAGCAGCTTGGGGGGCGGGACAGGGAGCGAGCAGTACTTC.

The sample holds a few counts of this clone. The genes are TRBV30 and TRBJ1-2; TRBD1 agrees at 7 bases. Germline trimming cut 2 bases from V and 4 bases from J; bases unmatched to any gene: 10. The CDR3 runs 15 residues. Germline lookup yields CDR1 GTSNPN and CDR2 SVGIG (reference sequence). The CDR3 DNA is TGTGCCTGGAGTCCTACCAGGGGGACACTCTATGGCTACACCTTC. Its translation: CAWSPTRGTLYGYTF.

This rearrangement joins TRBV28 to TRBJ1-4, with a weak D call TRBD1 (5 bases). The V end was cut by 10 bases, the J end by 5 bases, with 14 bases between. The CDR3 spans 13 residues. In germline, CDR1 is MDHEN, CDR2 SYDVKM. The CDR3 region is CATALEGNEKLFF. CDR3 DNA sequence: TGTGCCACCGCATTGGAGGGGAATGAAAAACTGTTTTTT.

The chain uses TRBV9 and TRBJ2-2; 8 positions agree with TRBD2. The V segment lost 0 bases and the J segment 6 bases; nucleotides outside the gene matches: 13. Per germline, CDR1 SGDLS and CDR2 YYNGEE. The CDR3 sequence is 18 residues long. The CDR3 region has the DNA TGTGCCAGCAGCGTAGGGGCAGGCGCGGGGGGTACGGCCGGGGAGCTGTTTTTT. Its translation: CASSVGAGAGGTAGELFF.

This clone was seen a handful of times. The chain recombines TRBV19 with TRBJ2-5, with 8 positions matching TRBD2. In germline, CDR1 is LNHDA, CDR2 SQIVND (reference sequence). The V and J ends lost 3 bases and 4 bases, in that order; junction bases with no gene match: 4. The CDR3 covers 14 residues. In nucleotides, the CDR3 is TGTGCCAGTAGTATTGGAAGCGGGAGAGAGACCCAGTACTTC. This translates into CASSIGSGRETQYF.

The chain uses TRBV7-9 and TRBJ1-2, with 9 bases lining up with TRBD1. The V gene end was trimmed by 3 bases and the J gene end by 0 bases; junction bases not matched to a gene: 8. This CDR3 has 17 residues. CDR1 is SEHNR, CDR2 FQNEAQ, per germline (reference sequence). The CDR3 DNA sequence: TGTGCCAGCAGCTTGGGGGGACAGGGTAGAGCTAACTATGGCTACACCTTC. It yields the protein CASSLGGQGRANYGYTF.